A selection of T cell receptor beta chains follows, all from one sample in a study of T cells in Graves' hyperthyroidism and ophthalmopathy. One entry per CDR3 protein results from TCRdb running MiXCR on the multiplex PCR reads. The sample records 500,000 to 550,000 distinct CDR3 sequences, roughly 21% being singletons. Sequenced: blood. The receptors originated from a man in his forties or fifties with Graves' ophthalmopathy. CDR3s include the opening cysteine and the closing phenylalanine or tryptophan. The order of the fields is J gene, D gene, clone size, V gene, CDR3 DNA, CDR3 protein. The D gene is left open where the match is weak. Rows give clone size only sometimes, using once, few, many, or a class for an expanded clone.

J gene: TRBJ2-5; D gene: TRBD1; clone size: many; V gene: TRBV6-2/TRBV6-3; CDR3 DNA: TGTGCCAGCAGTTTGGGGACAGGGGGCGGGAGCGGCCCCCAAGAGACCCAGTACTTC; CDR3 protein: CASSLGTGGGSGPQETQYF
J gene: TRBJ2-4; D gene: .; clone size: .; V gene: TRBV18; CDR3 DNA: TGTGCCAGCTCACCAGGGATATCCAAAAACATTCAGTACTTC; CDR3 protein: CASSPGISKNIQYF
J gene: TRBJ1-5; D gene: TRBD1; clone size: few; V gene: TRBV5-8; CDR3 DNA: TGTGCCAGCAGCTTGGGTCGACAGGGCGTTGAGCCCCAGCATTTT; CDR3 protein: CASSLGRQGVEPQHF
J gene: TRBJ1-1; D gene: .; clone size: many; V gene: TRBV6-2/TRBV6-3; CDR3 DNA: TGTGCCAGCAGGCCGGGACGCCGGACTGAAGCTTTCTTT; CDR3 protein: CASRPGRRTEAFF
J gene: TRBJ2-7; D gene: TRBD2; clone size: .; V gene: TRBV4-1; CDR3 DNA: TGCGCCAGCAGCCAAGCGGGAGGCAGAAACTACGAGCAGTACTTC; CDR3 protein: CASSQAGGRNYEQYF
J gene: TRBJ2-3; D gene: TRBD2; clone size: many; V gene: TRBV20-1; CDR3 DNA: TGCAGTGCTAGTGGGAGGGATAGTGACCCCACAGATACGCAGTATTTT; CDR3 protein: CSASGRDSDPTDTQYF
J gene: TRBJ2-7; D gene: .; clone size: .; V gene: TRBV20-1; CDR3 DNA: TGCAGTGCTAGAGAGTCCGCGGGGAGAGGCTACGAGCAGTACTTC; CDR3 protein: CSARESAGRGYEQYF
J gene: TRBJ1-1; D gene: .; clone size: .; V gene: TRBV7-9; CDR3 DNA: TGTGCCAGCCAAGGACAGTTGAACACTGAAGCTTTCTTT; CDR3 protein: CASQGQLNTEAFF
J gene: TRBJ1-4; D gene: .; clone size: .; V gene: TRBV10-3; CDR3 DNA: TGTGCCATCGGTCAGGGTGCCCCTGAAAAACTGTTTTTT; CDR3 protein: CAIGQGAPEKLFF
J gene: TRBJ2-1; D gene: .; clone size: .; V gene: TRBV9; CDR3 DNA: TGTGCCAGCAGCGCAAGCCTAGGGTGGAATGAGCAGTTCTTC; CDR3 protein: CASSASLGWNEQFF
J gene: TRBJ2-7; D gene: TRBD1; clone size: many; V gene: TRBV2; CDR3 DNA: TGTGCCAGCACCGAGGGGGCACGGGCTGTTGAGCAGTACTTC; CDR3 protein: CASTEGARAVEQYF
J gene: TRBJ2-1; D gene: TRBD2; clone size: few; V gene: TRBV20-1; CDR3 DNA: TGCAGTGCTAGACTCAGCGGGGGGGTCTTTTACAATGAGCAGTTCTTC; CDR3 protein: CSARLSGGVFYNEQFF
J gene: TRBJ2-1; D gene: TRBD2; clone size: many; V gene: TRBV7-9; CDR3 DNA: TGTGCCAGCAGCTCCGGGACTAGCCATGAGCAGTTCTTC; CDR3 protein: CASSSGTSHEQFF
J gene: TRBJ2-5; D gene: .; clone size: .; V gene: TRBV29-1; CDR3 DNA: TGCAGCGTTGGGCAACAAGAGACCCAGTACTTC; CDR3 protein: CSVGQQETQYF
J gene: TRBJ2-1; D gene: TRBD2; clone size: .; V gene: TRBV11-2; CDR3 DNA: TGTGCCAGCGGATACCCCCCTACCGGGACTAGCGGGCCTGAATCCTACAATGAGCAGTTCTTC; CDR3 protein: CASGYPPTGTSGPESYNEQFF
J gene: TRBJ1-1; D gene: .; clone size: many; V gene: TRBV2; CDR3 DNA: TGTGCCAGCAGTGTCACAGCCCTGAACACTGAAGCTTTCTTT; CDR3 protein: CASSVTALNTEAFF
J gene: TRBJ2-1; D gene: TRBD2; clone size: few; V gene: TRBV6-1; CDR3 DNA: TGTGCCAGCAGCGCTAGCGGGGGGCCTTACAATGAGCAGTTCTTC; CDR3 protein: CASSASGGPYNEQFF
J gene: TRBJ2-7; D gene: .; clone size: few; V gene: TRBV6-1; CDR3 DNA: TGTGCCAGCAGTCGTAATCCAGGGACCTACGAGCAGTACTTC; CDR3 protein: CASSRNPGTYEQYF
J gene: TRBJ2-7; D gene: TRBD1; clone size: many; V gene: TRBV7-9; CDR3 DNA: TGTGCCAGCAGCCCCGGACAGGTCTCCTACGAGCAGTACTTC; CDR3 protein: CASSPGQVSYEQYF
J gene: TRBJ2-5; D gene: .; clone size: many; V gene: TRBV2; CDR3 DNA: TGTGCCAGCAGTGAAGCTTTAAGGCAAGAGACCCAGTACTTC; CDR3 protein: CASSEALRQETQYF
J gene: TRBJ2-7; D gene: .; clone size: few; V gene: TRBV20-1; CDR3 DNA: TGCAGTGCTTCAGATTTCTACGAGCAGTACTTC; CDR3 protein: CSASDFYEQYF
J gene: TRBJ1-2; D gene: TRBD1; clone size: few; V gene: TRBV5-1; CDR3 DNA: TGCGCCAGCAGCCGGGACGGACAGGGTGAGGGCTACACCTTC; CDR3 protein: CASSRDGQGEGYTF
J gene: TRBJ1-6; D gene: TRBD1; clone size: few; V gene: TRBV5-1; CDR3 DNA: TGCGCCAGCAGCTTGCAGGGGGCAGATTCACCCCTCCACTTT; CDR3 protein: CASSLQGADSPLHF
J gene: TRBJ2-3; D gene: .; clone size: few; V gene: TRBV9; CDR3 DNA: TGTGCCAGCAGCGTAGATAGGGGCTCAGATACGCAGTATTTT; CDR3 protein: CASSVDRGSDTQYF
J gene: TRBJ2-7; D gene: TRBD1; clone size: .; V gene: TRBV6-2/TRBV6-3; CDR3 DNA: TGTGCCAGCAGTCACGGACAGGGCATGTACTTC; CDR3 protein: CASSHGQGMYF
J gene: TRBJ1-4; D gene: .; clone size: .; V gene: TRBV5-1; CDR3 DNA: TGCGCCAGCAGCCCGCGCCAGGGACCACATGAAAAACTGTTTTTT; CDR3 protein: CASSPRQGPHEKLFF
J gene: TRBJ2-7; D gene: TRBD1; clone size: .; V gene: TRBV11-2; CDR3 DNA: TGTGCCAGCAGCTCATCGGACAGGCTCTACGAGCAGTACTTC; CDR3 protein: CASSSSDRLYEQYF
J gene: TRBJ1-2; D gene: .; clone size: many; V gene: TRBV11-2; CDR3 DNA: TGTGCCAGCAGCTTACGGCCGGGACGGAGGGGCTACACCTTC; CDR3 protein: CASSLRPGRRGYTF
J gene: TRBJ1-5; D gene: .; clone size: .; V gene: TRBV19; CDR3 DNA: TGTGCCAGTAGTTTTCGACAGGAGTTTAGCAATCAGCCCCAGCATTTT; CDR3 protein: CASSFRQEFSNQPQHF
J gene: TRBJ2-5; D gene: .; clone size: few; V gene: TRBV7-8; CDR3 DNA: TGTGCCAGCAGCAAAGACCCGCAATCTCAGTACTTC; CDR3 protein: CASSKDPQSQYF
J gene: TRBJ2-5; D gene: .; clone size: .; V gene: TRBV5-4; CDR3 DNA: TGTGCCAGCAGCTACCCTGCACGTGGGGAAGAGACCCAGTACTTC; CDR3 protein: CASSYPARGEETQYF
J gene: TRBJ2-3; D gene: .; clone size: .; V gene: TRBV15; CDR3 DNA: TGTGCCACCAGCAGAGATCTGGCCGGCACAGATACGCAGTATTTT; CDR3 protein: CATSRDLAGTDTQYF
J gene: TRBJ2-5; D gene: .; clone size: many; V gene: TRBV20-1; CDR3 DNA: TGCAGTGCTAGCCTGAACCAAGAGACCCAGTACTTC; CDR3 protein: CSASLNQETQYF
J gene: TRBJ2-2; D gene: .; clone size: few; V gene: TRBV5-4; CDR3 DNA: TGTGCCAGCAGCTTGATAGGGGTCGACACCGGGGAGCTGTTTTTT; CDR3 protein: CASSLIGVDTGELFF
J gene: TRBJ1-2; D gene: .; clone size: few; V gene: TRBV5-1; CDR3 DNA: TGCGCCAGCAGCTTGACCCCACCTAACTATGGCTACACCTTC; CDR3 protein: CASSLTPPNYGYTF
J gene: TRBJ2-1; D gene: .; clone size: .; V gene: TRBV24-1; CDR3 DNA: TGTGCCACCAGTGGGACTGTCGGCGGGGAGCAGTTCTTC; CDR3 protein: CATSGTVGGEQFF
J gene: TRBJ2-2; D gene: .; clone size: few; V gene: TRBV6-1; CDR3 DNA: TGTGCCAGCAGTTCCCGACTGTCCGAGAGGGAGCTGTTTTTT; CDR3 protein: CASSSRLSERELFF
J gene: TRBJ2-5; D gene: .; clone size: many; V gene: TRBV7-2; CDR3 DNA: TGTGCCAGCAGCCTACAGGGAGCCGAGACCCAGTACTTC; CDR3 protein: CASSLQGAETQYF
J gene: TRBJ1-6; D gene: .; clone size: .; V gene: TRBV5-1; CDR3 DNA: TGCGCCAGCAGCCGGGACAATTATTCACCCCTCCACTTT; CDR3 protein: CASSRDNYSPLHF
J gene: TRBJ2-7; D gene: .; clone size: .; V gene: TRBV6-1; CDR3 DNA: TGTGCCATCCATCCACCCGGGACACTCCGCTACGAGCAGTACTTC; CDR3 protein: CAIHPPGTLRYEQYF
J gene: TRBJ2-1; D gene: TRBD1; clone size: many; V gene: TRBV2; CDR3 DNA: TGTGCCAGCCGGGACAGGGGAGTGTACAATGAGCAGTTCTTC; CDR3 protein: CASRDRGVYNEQFF
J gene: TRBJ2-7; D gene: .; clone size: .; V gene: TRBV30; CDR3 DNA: TGTGCCTGGAGTCTCCCGAGGCGGGCCGTCTACGAGCAGTACTTC; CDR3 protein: CAWSLPRRAVYEQYF
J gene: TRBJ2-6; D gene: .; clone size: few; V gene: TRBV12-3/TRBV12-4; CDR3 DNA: TGTGCCAGCAGTCAAGAGGCTGGGGCCAACGTCCTGACTTTC; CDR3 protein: CASSQEAGANVLTF
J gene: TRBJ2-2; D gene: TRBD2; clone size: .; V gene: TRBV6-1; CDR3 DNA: TGTGCCAGCACCGAGTTTGGACTAGCGGGGAACACCGGGGAGCTGTTTTTT; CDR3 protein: CASTEFGLAGNTGELFF
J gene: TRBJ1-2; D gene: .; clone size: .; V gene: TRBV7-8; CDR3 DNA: TGTGCCAGCAGCCAACCGACAGGAAGGGAGTCCTATGGCTACACCTTC; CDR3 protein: CASSQPTGRESYGYTF